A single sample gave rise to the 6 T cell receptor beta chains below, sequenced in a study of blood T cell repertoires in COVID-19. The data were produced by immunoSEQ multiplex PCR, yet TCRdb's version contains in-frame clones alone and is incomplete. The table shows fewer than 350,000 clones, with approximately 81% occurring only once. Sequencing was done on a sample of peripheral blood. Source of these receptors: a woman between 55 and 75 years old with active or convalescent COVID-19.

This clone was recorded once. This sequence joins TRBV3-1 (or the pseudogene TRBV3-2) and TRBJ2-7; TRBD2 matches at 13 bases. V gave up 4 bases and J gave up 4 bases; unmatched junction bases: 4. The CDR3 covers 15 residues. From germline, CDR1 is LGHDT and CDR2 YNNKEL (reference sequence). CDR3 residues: CASSPGLAGSYEQYF. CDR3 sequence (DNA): TGTGCCAGCAGCCCGGGACTAGCGGGGTCTTACGAGCAGTACTTC.

CDR3 coding DNA: TGTGCCAGCAGCGTAGGTGTAGCGGGGGCTACCTACGAGCAGTACTTC. Translating it yields CASSVGVAGATYEQYF. This chain joins TRBV9 and TRBJ2-7; 9 positions agree with TRBD2. After removal of 0 bases from V and 2 bases from J, the junction contained 6 bases not matched to a gene. The CDR3 has 16 residues. Germline V gene lookup returns CDR1 SGDLS and CDR2 YYNGEE.

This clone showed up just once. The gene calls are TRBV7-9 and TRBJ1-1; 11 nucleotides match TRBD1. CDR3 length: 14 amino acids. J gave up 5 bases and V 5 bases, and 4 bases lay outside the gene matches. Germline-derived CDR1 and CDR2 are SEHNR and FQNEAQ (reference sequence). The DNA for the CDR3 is TGTGCCAGCAGCCGGACAGGGGGCGATACTGAAGCTTTCTTT. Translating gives CASSRTGGDTEAFF.

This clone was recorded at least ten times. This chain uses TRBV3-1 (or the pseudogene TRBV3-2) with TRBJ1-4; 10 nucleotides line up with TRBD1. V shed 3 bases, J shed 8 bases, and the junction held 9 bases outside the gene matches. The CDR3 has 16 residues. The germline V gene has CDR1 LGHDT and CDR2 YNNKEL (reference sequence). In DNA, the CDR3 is TGTGCCAGCAGCCATCGTTGGGACAGGGGATACGAAAAACTGTTTTTT. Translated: CASSHRWDRGYEKLFF.

The CDR3 spells CASSLSRLTGGAFF. The CDR3 DNA follows: TGTGCCAGCAGCTTGAGTAGACTTACAGGGGGAGCTTTCTTT. The chain couples TRBV7-2 to TRBJ1-1, with 8 bases aligning to TRBD1. The CDR3 spans 14 residues. Germline CDR1 SGHTA, CDR2 FQGNSA. The V segment lost 3 bases and the J segment 10 bases; nucleotides outside the gene matches: 10.

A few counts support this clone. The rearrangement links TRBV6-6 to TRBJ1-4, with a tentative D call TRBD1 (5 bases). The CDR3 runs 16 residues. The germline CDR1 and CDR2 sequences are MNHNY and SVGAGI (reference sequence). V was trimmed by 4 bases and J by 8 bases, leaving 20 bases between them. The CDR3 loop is CASSSPMTAVGEKLFF. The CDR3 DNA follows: TGTGCCAGCAGTTCCCCTATGACAGCCGTGGGCGAAAAACTGTTTTTT.